This T cell receptor beta chain is drawn from a study of blood T cells in healthy people across ages. The study's findings and limits: Roughly linear age-related decline in beta diversity appeared, significant by age 40.

Only a few counts were recorded for this clonotype. Its antigen remains unknown. Since a much larger clone is just one base distant, this may be a read error. Together with a sample-barcoded 5' primer, a J-beta primer mix was included in a second PCR lasting roughly 6 to 12 cycles. TCRdb re-analysed the 5' RACE reads in MiXCR, keeping a single row per CDR3 protein. The repertoire holds approximately 600,000 distinct CDR3 sequences, roughly 50% seen once, with more than 35% in the top ten. This CDR3 has 15 residues. Trimming cost V 1 base and J 8 bases, with 17 bases left between them. The germline gives CDR1 MDHEN, CDR2 SYDVKM.

The genes are TRBV28 and TRBJ1-2; possibly TRBD1 for D (5 bases). The sequenced sample was blood. The receptor comes from a man between 60 and 75 years old in good health. The CDR3 protein is CASSLSAWGVSGYTF. DNA of the CDR3: TGTGCCAGCAGTTTATCAGCCTGGGGCGTATCGGGCTACACCTTC.